The 18 T cell receptor beta chains reported below all come from one sample, sequenced in a study of T cells in Graves' hyperthyroidism and ophthalmopathy. TCR beta CDR3 regions were amplified from RNA. Carried out on the TCR CDR3, a first-round RT-PCR used the HTBI primer set. TCRdb re-called the multiplex PCR reads with MiXCR, one entry per CDR3 protein. This sample has more than 600,000 distinct CDR3 sequences, with about 15% found just once. The sample consisted of blood. The receptors were gathered from a man younger than 35 with Graves' hyperthyroidism.

This clonotype showed up many times. This chain connects TRBV28 to TRBJ2-5; 9 nucleotides match TRBD1. There are 14 residues in the CDR3. Germline V gene data show CDR1 as MDHEN and CDR2 as SYDVKM. V dropped 6 bases and J dropped 5; count of bases not matched to a gene: 7. CDR3 loop: CASSQDRGVETQYF. The CDR3 nucleotides read TGTGCCAGCAGCCAGGACAGGGGAGTGGAGACCCAGTACTTC.

There are many counts of this clonotype. The rearrangement links TRBV7-2 to TRBJ2-7; no reliable D call. The CDR3 contains 15 residues. Germline V CDR1 and CDR2: SGHTA, FQGNSA. V gave up 6 bases and J gave up 0 bases, with 15 bases separating them. CDR3 protein: CASSYFDGSSYEQYF. The DNA of the CDR3 is TGTGCCAGCAGTTACTTCGACGGGTCCTCCTACGAGCAGTACTTC.

The chain recombines TRBV28 with TRBJ2-1, with D tentatively TRBD2 (5 bases). Trimming took 7 bases from V and 0 from J, leaving 13 bases between them. Germline V lookup: CDR1 MDHEN, CDR2 SYDVKM. The CDR3 runs 15 residues. The CDR3 sequence: CASISADPSYNEQFF. The CDR3, as DNA: TGTGCCAGCATATCAGCGGACCCCTCCTACAATGAGCAGTTCTTC.

V is TRBV12-3 or TRBV12-4 and J is TRBJ2-7, with D unclear. Between the trimmed V and J ends, which lost 5 bases and 5 bases, there was a span of 16 bases. The CDR3 has 14 residues. CDR3 sequence: CASSRRSLRDEQYF. The CDR3 bases are TGTGCCAGCAGTCGCAGGTCCCTTCGCGACGAGCAGTACTTC.

This clonotype has only a few counts. V and J are TRBV13 and TRBJ2-5; the D is unclear. The CDR3 is 14 residues long. Looked up from germline, CDR1 is PRHDT and CDR2 is FYEKMQ (reference sequence). Between the trimmed V and J ends, which lost 5 bases and 2 bases, there was a span of 12 bases. The CDR3 DNA reads TGTGCCAGCAGCCTTCTTACGTCACAAGAGACCCAGTACTTC. Its protein is CASSLLTSQETQYF.

V is TRBV9 and J is TRBJ1-2; TRBD1 matches 7 bases. V lost 0 bases and J lost 8; bases outside the gene matches: 13. Germline V gives CDR1 SGDLS, CDR2 YYNGEE. This CDR3 comprises 16 residues. CDR3 DNA: TGTGCCAGCAGCGTAGAACCCTCGGCAGGGGGGTACGGCTACACCTTC. Its protein product is CASSVEPSAGGYGYTF. The full variable domain, with the rest looked up from reference TRBV9 and TRBJ1-2, is DSGVTQTPKHLITATGQRVTLRCSPRSGDLSVYWYQQSLDQGLQFLIQYYNGEERAKGNILERFSAQQFPDLHSELNLSSLELGDSALYFCASSVEPSAGGYGYTFGSGTRLTVV.

This chain uses TRBV7-9 with TRBJ2-3; the match to TRBD2 covers 8 bases. J was trimmed by 2 bases and V by 7 bases; bases with no gene match: 11. This CDR3 has 16 residues. Germline CDR1 reads SEHNR; CDR2 reads FQNEAQ (reference sequence). CDR3 coding DNA: TGTGCCAGCACCGATTCGGGGCGGGAGGTCACAGATACGCAGTATTTT. Translating it yields CASTDSGREVTDTQYF.

This chain uses TRBV28 with TRBJ2-7; TRBD1 aligns across 7 bases. The CDR3 is made up of 14 amino acids. CDR1 is MDHEN and CDR2 is SYDVKM in the germline V gene. J gave up 3 bases and V 6 bases, and 8 bases lay outside the gene matches. The CDR3 DNA is TGTGCCAGCAGCCTTACAGGGGTCGACTACGAGCAGTACTTC. Its translation: CASSLTGVDYEQYF.

This clonotype was seen a few times. The J gene is TRBJ2-7, the V gene TRBV14, with 8 positions matching TRBD2. The germline V gene encodes CDR1 SGHDN and CDR2 FVKESK. The CDR3 loop spans 14 amino acids. Unmatched junction bases numbered 4, after V lost 0 bases and J lost 6 bases. CDR3 nucleotide sequence: TGTGCCAGCAGCCAAGAGACGGGAGGGACCGAGCAGTACTTC. This encodes CASSQETGGTEQYF. Full variable domain (remainder filled in from reference TRBV14 and TRBJ2-7): EAGVTQFPSHSVIEKGQTVTLRCDPISGHDNLYWYRRVMGKEIKFLLHFVKESKQDESGMPNNRFLAERTGGTYSTLKVQPAELEDSGVYFCASSQETGGTEQYFGPGTRLTVT.

At least ten counts were recorded for this clonotype. This chain uses TRBV7-9 with TRBJ2-1; TRBD1 might be the D (6 bases). V lost 2 bases and J 4 bases, leaving 9 bases between the germline ends. The germline V gene has CDR1 SEHNR and CDR2 FQNEAQ (reference sequence). There are 14 residues in the CDR3. The CDR3 bases are TGTGCCAGCAGCTTACCGGGACAATACAATGAGCAGTTCTTC. The encoded protein is CASSLPGQYNEQFF.

There are a few counts of this clonotype. The chain recombines TRBV19 with TRBJ1-5; TRBD1 matches at 8 bases. There are 17 residues in the CDR3. Per germline, CDR1 LNHDA and CDR2 SQIVND (reference sequence). The junction had 11 bases not matched to a gene; V was cut back by 3 bases and J by 4 bases. Here the CDR3 DNA reads TGTGCCAGTAGTATCAGGCGCGACAGGGGCGGGAATCAGCCCCAGCATTTT. Translation: CASSIRRDRGGNQPQHF.

The chain's CDR3 is CASSVFLLAGPTDTQYF. The CDR3 region has the DNA TGTGCCAGCAGCGTCTTTCTCCTAGCGGGACCGACAGATACGCAGTATTTT. V is TRBV9 and J is TRBJ2-3, with 9 positions matching TRBD2. Germline V gives CDR1 SGDLS, CDR2 YYNGEE. The CDR3 extends over 17 amino acids. With 2 bases clipped from V and 3 bases from J, the junction kept 10 bases outside the gene matches.

This clonotype was picked up many times. The CDR3 here is CASSEEEYPSYEQYF. The CDR3 region has the DNA TGTGCCAGCAGTGAAGAGGAGTACCCCTCCTACGAGCAGTACTTC. The J gene is TRBJ2-7, the V gene TRBV6-1; D is undetermined. The CDR3 length is 15 residues. Trimming left V 1 base short and J 0 bases short, with 10 bases between. In germline, CDR1 is MNHNS, CDR2 SASEGT.

At least ten counts were recorded for this clonotype. The rearrangement joins TRBV3-1 to TRBJ2-3; tentatively, D is TRBD2 (6 bases). The germline V gene encodes CDR1 LGHDT and CDR2 YNNKEL (reference sequence). This CDR3 is built from 16 residues. V shed 1 base and J shed 1 base, with 12 bases lying between them. Here the CDR3 reads CASSQVGRDGTDTQYF. In DNA, the CDR3 is TGTGCCAGCAGCCAAGTGGGGCGGGACGGCACAGATACGCAGTATTTT.

The genes are TRBV7-3 and TRBJ2-3, with 9 nucleotides matching TRBD2. The CDR3 covers 17 residues. The V segment lost 5 bases and the J segment 5 bases; nucleotides outside the gene matches: 14. In germline, CDR1 is SGHTA, CDR2 FQGTGA. DNA of the CDR3: TGTGCCAGCAGCCCGGGCCGAGGTAGCGGGAGAATAGATACGCAGTATTTT. Protein: CASSPGRGSGRIDTQYF. Together with reference TRBV7-3 and TRBJ2-3, the CDR3 gives the full variable domain: GAGVSQTPSNKVTEKGKYVELRCDPISGHTALYWYRQSLGQGPEFLIYFQGTGAADDSGLPNDRFFAVRPEGSVSTLKIQRTERGDSAVYLCASSPGRGSGRIDTQYFGPGTRLTVL.

With regard to this clonotype: This may stem from a read error, because a much larger clone lies one nucleotide away. This chain connects TRBV11-2 to TRBJ2-5; 10 nucleotides align to TRBD2. The DNA end is more similar to TRBJ2-1, so the J call may be wrong. The germline V gene encodes CDR1 SGHAT and CDR2 FQNNGV. There are 17 residues in the CDR3. This CDR3 reads CASTLGRLAGVGETQFF. CDR3 DNA: TGTGCCAGCACCCTAGGGAGGCTAGCGGGAGTAGGAGAGACCCAGTTCTTC.

A word on this clonotype: This may be a read error: a much more frequent sequence differs by one nucleotide. CDR3 coding DNA: TGTGCTAGTGGTTGTGAGGGCCCCACAGATACGCAGTATTTT. Encoded protein: CASGCEGPTDTQYF. The V and J genes are TRBV12-5 and TRBJ2-3; weak D call: TRBD2 (5 bases). Trimming shortened V by 4 bases and J by 2 bases, and 10 bases separated the two germline ends. CDR3 size: 14 residues. Germline V gene sequence: CDR1 LGHNT, CDR2 FRNRAP.

This clonotype has at least ten counts. This chain joins TRBV20-1 and TRBJ2-1, with 9 bases that match TRBD2. Unmatched junction bases numbered 12, after V lost 4 bases and J lost 5 bases. Germline V gene sequence: CDR1 DFQATT, CDR2 SNEGSKA (reference sequence). The CDR3 spans 16 residues. The CDR3 DNA reads as TGCAGTGCTATTGTGTCCCAGCGGGGGGTAGACAATGAGCAGTTCTTC. Its protein product is CSAIVSQRGVDNEQFF.